The sequence of this T cell receptor beta chain was determined in a study of regulatory T cells in long-lasting Graves disease. Regarding the study as a whole: With persistent disease, TRBV28, TRBJ1-2 and TRBJ2-5 were the favored segments. Limited sample numbers may have lowered accuracy.

The CDR3 spans 18 residues. The germline CDR1 and CDR2 sequences are MNHNS and SASEGT. V was pared by 6 bases and J by 1 base, with 21 bases between. Assembly of TCR beta libraries relied on iRepertoire HTBI primers together with Arm-PCR of CDR3 regions. In the source study's methods: Detected in the samples were roughly 60 TRBV and under 15 TRBJ segments. A single record per CDR3 protein comes from TCRdb applying MiXCR to the multiplex PCR reads. The V and J calls and clone size come from TCRdb's table, not from the authors' own analysis. The sample has roughly 700,000 distinct CDR3 sequences, about 32% seen once; the top ten hold about two fifths. Described time point: persistent/refractory GD, antithyroid drugs over 5 years with positive TRAb. The TCR library was made from RNA extracted from PBMCs. This clonotype was seen many times. Its cognate antigen is unknown.

The sample consisted of peripheral blood mononuclear cells (PBMCs), taken when the disease was refractory, from a patient treated with antithyroid drugs. The sequence derives from a female donor with Graves disease. This chain joins TRBV6-1 and TRBJ2-2; no clear D gene. Here the CDR3 DNA reads TGTGCCAGCAGCCAGCGTCGTGTTCTCACGGAGAACACCGGGGAGCTGTTTTTT. This gives the protein CASSQRRVLTENTGELFF.